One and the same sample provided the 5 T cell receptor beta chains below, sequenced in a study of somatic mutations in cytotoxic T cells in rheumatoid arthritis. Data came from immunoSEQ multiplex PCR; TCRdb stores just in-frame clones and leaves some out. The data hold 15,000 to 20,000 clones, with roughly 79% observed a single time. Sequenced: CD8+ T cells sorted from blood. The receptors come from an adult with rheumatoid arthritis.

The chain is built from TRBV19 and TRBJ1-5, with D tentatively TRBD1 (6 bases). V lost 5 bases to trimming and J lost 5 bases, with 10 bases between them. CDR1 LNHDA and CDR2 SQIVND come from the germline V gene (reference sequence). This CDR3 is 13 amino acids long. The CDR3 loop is CASSGGGHQPQHF. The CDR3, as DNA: TGTGCCAGTAGTGGCGGGGGGCATCAGCCCCAGCATTTT.

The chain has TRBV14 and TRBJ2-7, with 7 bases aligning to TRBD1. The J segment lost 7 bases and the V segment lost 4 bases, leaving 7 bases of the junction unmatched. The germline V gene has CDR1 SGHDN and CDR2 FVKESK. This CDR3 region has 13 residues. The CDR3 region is CASSPGTVLEQYF. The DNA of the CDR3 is TGTGCCAGCAGCCCAGGGACAGTTCTGGAGCAGTACTTC.

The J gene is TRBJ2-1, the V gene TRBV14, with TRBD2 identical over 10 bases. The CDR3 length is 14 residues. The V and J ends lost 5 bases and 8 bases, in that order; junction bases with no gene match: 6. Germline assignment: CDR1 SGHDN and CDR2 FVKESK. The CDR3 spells CASSSRTSGYEQFF. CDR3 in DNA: TGTGCCAGCAGCTCCCGGACTAGCGGATATGAGCAGTTCTTC.

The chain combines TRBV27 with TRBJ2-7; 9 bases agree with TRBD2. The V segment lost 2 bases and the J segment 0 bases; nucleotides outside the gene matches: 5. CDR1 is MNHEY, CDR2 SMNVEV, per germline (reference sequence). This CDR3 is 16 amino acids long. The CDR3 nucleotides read TGTGCCAGCAGTTTACGAGCGGGGGGTTACTCCTACGAGCAGTACTTC. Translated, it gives CASSLRAGGYSYEQYF.

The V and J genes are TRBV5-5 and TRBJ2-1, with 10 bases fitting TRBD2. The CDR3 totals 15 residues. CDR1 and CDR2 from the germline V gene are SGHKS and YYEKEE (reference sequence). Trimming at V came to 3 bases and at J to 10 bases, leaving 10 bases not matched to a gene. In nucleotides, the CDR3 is TGTGCCAGCAGCTCCCAGGGACTAGCGAATGAAGAGCAGTTCTTC. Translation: CASSSQGLANEEQFF.